The 9 T cell receptor beta chains in this list originate from one sample, sequenced in a study of technical replicates of blood from a few donors. Assay: immunoSEQ multiplex PCR; the TCRdb copy retains only in-frame clones and omits some. The repertoire holds approximately 90,000 clones, with 95% as singletons. Input material: T cells isolated from PBMCs. These receptors all stem from a human donor in good health.

This clone was picked up one time. The chain joins TRBV5-1 to TRBJ2-7, with 8 bases matching TRBD1. V shed 4 bases and J 1 base; nucleotides not matched to a gene: 7. Germline values: CDR1 SGHRS, CDR2 YFSETQ. CDR3 length equals 15 residues. Written as DNA, the CDR3 is TGCGCCAGCAGCCTCGGGACAGGATCGTCCTACGAGCAGTACTTC. This translates into CASSLGTGSSYEQYF.

The chain links TRBV28 to TRBJ2-7, with 7 positions matching TRBD1. CDR3 size: 13 residues. Germline-derived CDR1 and CDR2 are MDHEN and SYDVKM. V was pared by 2 bases and J by 9 bases, with 7 bases of the junction left unmatched. CDR3 in amino acids: CASSLPNRGRQYF. Written as DNA, the CDR3 is TGTGCCAGCAGTTTACCCAACAGGGGCCGGCAGTACTTC.

The V gene is TRBV27, the J gene TRBJ1-5; unclear D gene. The germline V and J ends were trimmed by 6 bases and 4 bases, with 16 bases remaining between them. Per the germline V gene, CDR1 is MNHEY and CDR2 is SMNVEV (reference sequence). The CDR3 is 15 residues long. CDR3 region: CASSPLGRGNQPQHF. CDR3 DNA: TGTGCCAGCAGCCCCCTCGGACGGGGAAATCAGCCCCAGCATTTT.

This chain connects TRBV19 to TRBJ1-5, with D possibly being TRBD1 (5 bases). V was clipped by 5 bases and J by 3 bases, with 14 bases between them. Germline loops: CDR1 LNHDA, CDR2 SQIVND (reference sequence). CDR3 length: 15 amino acids. The CDR3 DNA follows: TGTGCCAGTAGTGGGAACCGACAGAACAATCAGCCCCAGCATTTT. Its translation: CASSGNRQNNQPQHF.

J is TRBJ1-2 and V is TRBV19, with D unresolved. Deletions cut 3 bases from V and 6 bases from J, with 8 bases between. CDR3 length: 12 amino acids. Per germline, CDR1 LNHDA and CDR2 SQIVND (reference sequence). In DNA form, the CDR3 reads TGTGCCAGTAGTATGGGCGTAAATGGCTACACCTTC. The encoded protein is CASSMGVNGYTF.

The rearrangement links TRBV2 to TRBJ2-3; D gene ambiguous. Looked up from germline, CDR1 is SNHLY and CDR2 is FYNNEI. The CDR3 is made up of 11 amino acids. V was cut by 4 bases and J by 4 bases, with 3 bases left in between. The CDR3 is CASSGPDTQYF. The DNA of the CDR3 is TGTGCCAGCAGTGGGCCAGATACGCAGTATTTT.

Written as DNA, the CDR3 is TGCGCCAGCAGCTTGGATCGGGGGGTCGGTGGCTACACCTTC. Translated, it gives CASSLDRGVGGYTF. The chain joins TRBV5-1 to TRBJ1-2; D is perhaps TRBD1 (5 bases). This CDR3 comprises 14 residues. V lost 0 bases, J lost 7 bases, and 13 bases lay in between. CDR1 and CDR2 from the germline V gene are SGHRS and YFSETQ.

The chain links TRBV25-1 to TRBJ2-2; 8 nucleotides line up with TRBD1. Germline values: CDR1 MGHDK, CDR2 SYGVNS. V lost 9 bases to trimming and J lost 7 bases; unmatched junction nucleotides: 7. The CDR3 covers 13 residues. CDR3 coding DNA: TGTGCCAGTGGGGCAGGGGGCAACGGGGAGCTGTTTTTT. It codes for CASGAGGNGELFF.

The V call is TRBV18, the J call TRBJ1-2; tentative D call: TRBD1 (6 bases). The CDR3 is 13 residues long. The germline V gene has CDR1 KGHSH and CDR2 LQKENI. The V end lost 6 bases, the J end lost 7 bases, and 15 bases lay between the germline ends. This CDR3 reads CASSPSGEAGYTF. CDR3 DNA sequence: TGTGCCAGCTCTCCGTCAGGGGAAGCTGGCTACACCTTC.